A selection of T cell receptor beta chains follows, all from one sample in a study of T cells in Graves' hyperthyroidism and ophthalmopathy. Via MiXCR, TCRdb re-called the multiplex PCR reads, giving one row per CDR3 protein. Among about 340,000 distinct CDR3 sequences, approximately 22% were seen once, and the ten largest hold 50%. The sample taken for sequencing was blood. All receptors derive from a woman aged 50 to 60 with Graves' hyperthyroidism. CDR3s include the opening cysteine and the closing phenylalanine or tryptophan. A D gene is named only where the DNA matches it firmly. Clone sizes are given selectively: once, few, many, or a class where the clone is expanded.

J: TRBJ2-5; size: many; D: NA; V: TRBV11-2; CDR3: CASSPSVEGTQYF; DNA: TGTGCCAGCAGCCCCTCGGTAGAGGGGACCCAGTACTTC
J: TRBJ2-3; size: many; D: NA; V: TRBV7-9; CDR3: CAWRGASTDTQYF; DNA: TGTGCCTGGAGAGGGGCTAGCACAGATACGCAGTATTTT
J: TRBJ2-7; size: many; D: TRBD1; V: TRBV15; CDR3: CATSRRTGDYEQYF; DNA: TGTGCCACCAGCAGAAGGACAGGGGACTACGAGCAGTACTTC
J: TRBJ1-5; size: few; D: NA; V: TRBV28; CDR3: CASSWSEPGLYSNQPQHF; DNA: TGTGCCAGCAGTTGGTCTGAGCCTGGACTCTATAGCAATCAGCCCCAGCATTTT
J: TRBJ2-3; size: many; D: NA; V: TRBV20-1; CDR3: CSAPRTLSTDTQYF; DNA: TGCAGTGCTCCGAGGACTCTTAGCACAGATACGCAGTATTTT
J: TRBJ2-3; size: NA; D: TRBD2; V: TRBV20-1; CDR3: CSAQLAGLGTDTQYF; DNA: TGCAGTGCCCAATTAGCGGGGTTGGGTACAGATACGCAGTATTTT
J: TRBJ1-2; size: NA; D: TRBD1; V: TRBV20-1; CDR3: CSATDRGYGYTF; DNA: TGCAGTGCAACGGACAGGGGTTATGGCTACACCTTC
J: TRBJ1-1; size: NA; D: NA; V: TRBV5-1; CDR3: CASSLTRTTEAFF; DNA: TGCGCCAGCAGCTTGACCAGAACCACTGAAGCTTTCTTT
J: TRBJ2-1; size: many; D: TRBD2; V: TRBV12-3/TRBV12-4; CDR3: CASSPSGRAGNEQFF; DNA: TGTGCCAGCAGTCCGAGTGGGAGGGCCGGCAATGAGCAGTTCTTC
J: TRBJ1-1; size: NA; D: NA; V: TRBV6-2/TRBV6-3; CDR3: CASSAKAGASMNTEAFF; DNA: TGTGCCAGCAGTGCGAAAGCAGGGGCCTCTATGAACACTGAAGCTTTCTTT
J: TRBJ1-1; size: many; D: NA; V: TRBV12-3/TRBV12-4; CDR3: CASSFKPNIIHRRAEAFF; DNA: TGTGCCAGCAGTTTTAAGCCAAATATTATTCACAGACGGGCTGAAGCTTTCTTT
J: TRBJ2-3; size: many; D: NA; V: TRBV10-3; CDR3: CAISENADTQYF; DNA: TGTGCCATCAGTGAGAACGCAGATACGCAGTATTTT
J: TRBJ1-5; size: once; D: NA; V: TRBV20-1; CDR3: CSAHYDRNQPQHF; DNA: TGCAGTGCCCATTACGACAGGAATCAGCCCCAGCATTTT
J: TRBJ2-2; size: NA; D: NA; V: TRBV6-6; CDR3: CASSYSRRNTGELFF; DNA: TGTGCCAGCAGTTACTCGAGACGGAACACCGGGGAGCTGTTTTTT
J: TRBJ1-1; size: many; D: NA; V: TRBV6-1; CDR3: CASSNSQGFTEAFF; DNA: TGTGCCAGCAGTAACTCACAGGGTTTCACTGAAGCTTTCTTT
J: TRBJ2-1; size: NA; D: TRBD2; V: TRBV27; CDR3: CASTRWGLAGGKKFF; DNA: TGTGCCAGCACTAGGTGGGGACTAGCGGGAGGGAAGAAGTTCTTC
J: TRBJ2-7; size: many; D: TRBD2; V: TRBV7-3; CDR3: CASSPGRGRSYEQYF; DNA: TGTGCCAGCAGCCCGGGGAGGGGAAGGTCCTACGAGCAGTACTTC
J: TRBJ1-1; size: many; D: NA; V: TRBV6-1; CDR3: CASSQDRLRNTEAFF; DNA: TGTGCCAGCAGCCAAGACAGATTAAGAAACACTGAAGCTTTCTTT
J: TRBJ2-7; size: many; D: TRBD1; V: TRBV18; CDR3: CASSPAGTGNYEQYF; DNA: TGTGCCAGCTCACCCGCAGGGACAGGCAACTACGAGCAGTACTTC
J: TRBJ2-5; size: few; D: TRBD2; V: TRBV20-1; CDR3: CSAPTSGGSETQYF; DNA: TGCAGTGCTCCAACTAGCGGGGGAAGTGAGACCCAGTACTTC
J: TRBJ1-5; size: NA; D: NA; V: TRBV2; CDR3: CASSSAHYSNQPQHF; DNA: TGTGCCAGCAGCTCAGCGCATTATAGCAATCAGCCCCAGCATTTT
J: TRBJ2-7; size: NA; D: NA; V: TRBV25-1; CDR3: CASSESISPLIHYEQYF; DNA: TGTGCCAGCAGTGAATCAATCAGCCCCCTGATACACTACGAGCAGTACTTC
J: TRBJ2-7; size: many; D: NA; V: TRBV29-1; CDR3: CSVGAAYEQYF; DNA: TGCAGCGTTGGGGCAGCCTACGAGCAGTACTTC
J: TRBJ2-1; size: many; D: NA; V: TRBV20-1; CDR3: CSAKKRVGGLYNEQFF; DNA: TGCAGTGCAAAGAAGAGAGTTGGGGGCCTCTACAATGAGCAGTTCTTC
J: TRBJ2-7; size: NA; D: NA; V: TRBV28; CDR3: CASRQGLFYEQYF; DNA: TGTGCCAGCAGGCAAGGCCTCTTCTACGAGCAGTACTTC
J: TRBJ2-1; size: many; D: NA; V: TRBV7-2; CDR3: CASSFYGPSSYNEQFF; DNA: TGTGCCAGCAGCTTTTACGGCCCTAGCTCCTACAATGAGCAGTTCTTC
J: TRBJ2-7; size: many; D: NA; V: TRBV28; CDR3: CASSLWGRGSDEQYF; DNA: TGTGCCAGCAGTTTATGGGGCAGGGGCTCAGACGAGCAGTACTTC
J: TRBJ2-3; size: few; D: NA; V: TRBV5-8; CDR3: CASSLGRQARTDTQYF; DNA: TGTGCCAGCAGCTTGGGCCGACAAGCCCGCACAGATACGCAGTATTTT
J: TRBJ2-7; size: many; D: TRBD1; V: TRBV12-3/TRBV12-4; CDR3: CASRLTGIYEQYF; DNA: TGTGCCAGCAGACTGACAGGGATCTACGAGCAGTACTTC
J: TRBJ1-1; size: once; D: NA; V: TRBV2; CDR3: CASSGAGRSPMNTEAFF; DNA: TGTGCCAGCAGTGGGGCTGGTAGGAGCCCGATGAACACTGAAGCTTTCTTT
J: TRBJ1-2; size: many; D: NA; V: TRBV27; CDR3: CASSSGHRFYGYTF; DNA: TGTGCCAGCAGTTCGGGACACCGTTTCTATGGCTACACCTTC
J: TRBJ1-5; size: NA; D: TRBD1; V: TRBV6-1; CDR3: CASSPAGGQPQHF; DNA: TGTGCCAGCAGTCCGGCAGGGGGACAGCCCCAGCATTTT
J: TRBJ2-7; size: many; D: NA; V: TRBV7-6; CDR3: CASSLGRTSYEQYF; DNA: TGTGCCAGCAGCTTAGGTCGGACCTCCTACGAGCAGTACTTC
J: TRBJ2-7; size: NA; D: NA; V: TRBV18; CDR3: CASSPNWNYEQYF; DNA: TGTGCCAGCTCACCCAACTGGAACTACGAGCAGTACTTC
J: TRBJ1-5; size: many; D: TRBD1; V: TRBV12-3/TRBV12-4; CDR3: CASRPQGSNQPQHF; DNA: TGTGCCAGCAGGCCACAGGGGAGCAATCAGCCCCAGCATTTT
J: TRBJ2-3; size: few; D: TRBD2; V: TRBV27; CDR3: CASRLAGGRTDTQYF; DNA: TGTGCCAGCAGACTAGCGGGGGGCCGCACAGATACGCAGTATTTT
J: TRBJ2-3; size: many; D: NA; V: TRBV9; CDR3: CASSATSLSTDTQYF; DNA: TGTGCCAGCAGCGCTACTAGCCTGAGCACAGATACGCAGTATTTT
J: TRBJ2-7; size: NA; D: NA; V: TRBV6-1; CDR3: CASSGWATYEQYF; DNA: TGTGCCAGCAGCGGGTGGGCCACTTACGAGCAGTACTTC
J: TRBJ1-3; size: NA; D: NA; V: TRBV7-6; CDR3: CASSRRYGDTIYF; DNA: TGTGCCAGCAGCCGAAGATATGGAGACACCATATATTTT
J: TRBJ2-7; size: few; D: NA; V: TRBV28; CDR3: CASSTLQGESEQYF; DNA: TGTGCCAGCAGTACATTACAGGGCGAGAGCGAGCAGTACTTC
J: TRBJ2-1; size: many; D: NA; V: TRBV7-9; CDR3: CASSLTTNEQFF; DNA: TGTGCCAGCAGCTTAACGACGAATGAGCAGTTCTTC
J: TRBJ2-1; size: many; D: NA; V: TRBV7-2; CDR3: CASSQVGKNNEQFF; DNA: TGTGCCAGCAGCCAGGTGGGCAAAAATAATGAGCAGTTCTTC
J: TRBJ2-5; size: many; D: NA; V: TRBV11-3; CDR3: CASSLAVKETQYF; DNA: TGTGCCAGCAGCTTAGCGGTGAAAGAGACCCAGTACTTC
J: TRBJ2-7; size: NA; D: NA; V: TRBV11-3; CDR3: CASRSQGLSYEQYF; DNA: TGTGCCAGCAGGTCGCAAGGGCTATCCTACGAGCAGTACTTC